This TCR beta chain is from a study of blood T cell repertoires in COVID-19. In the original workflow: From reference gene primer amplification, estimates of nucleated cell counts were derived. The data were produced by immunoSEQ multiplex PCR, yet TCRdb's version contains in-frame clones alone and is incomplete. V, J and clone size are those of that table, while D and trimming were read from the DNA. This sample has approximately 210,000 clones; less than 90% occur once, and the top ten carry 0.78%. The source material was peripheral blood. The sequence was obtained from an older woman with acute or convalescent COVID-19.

The CDR3 DNA is TGTGCCAGCAGCGTCCGGGGACTAGCGGACTACAATGAGCAGTTCTTC. Translated, it gives CASSVRGLADYNEQFF. The chain carries TRBV5-5 and TRBJ2-1, with TRBD2 identical over 11 bases. Trimming cost V 4 bases and J 3 bases; bases outside gene matches: 6. The CDR3 spans 16 residues. Germline V gene lookup returns CDR1 SGHKS and CDR2 YYEKEE (reference sequence).